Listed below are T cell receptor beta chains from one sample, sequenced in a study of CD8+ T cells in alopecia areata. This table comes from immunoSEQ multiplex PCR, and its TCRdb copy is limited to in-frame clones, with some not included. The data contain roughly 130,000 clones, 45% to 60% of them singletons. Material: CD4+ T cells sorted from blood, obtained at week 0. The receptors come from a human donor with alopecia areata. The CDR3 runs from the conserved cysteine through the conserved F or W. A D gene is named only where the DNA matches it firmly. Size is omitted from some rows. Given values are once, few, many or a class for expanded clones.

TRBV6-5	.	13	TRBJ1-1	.	TGTGCCAGCAGTTACTCGAGCGGTTCTGAAGCTTTCTTT	CASSYSSGSEAFF
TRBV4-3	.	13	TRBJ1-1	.	TGCGCCAGCAGTCAGGGTATGGGCACTGAAGCTTTCTTT	CASSQGMGTEAFF
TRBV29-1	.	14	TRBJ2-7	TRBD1	TGCAGCGTCGTCGGGACAGGGGTCTCCTACGAGCAGTACTTC	CSVVGTGVSYEQYF
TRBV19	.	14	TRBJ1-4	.	TGCGCCAGTACTGTGACAGGCGCTAATGAAAAACTGTTTTTT	CASTVTGANEKLFF
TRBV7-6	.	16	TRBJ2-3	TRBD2	TGTGCCAGCAGCTTATGGTCCAGCGGGGGCACAGATACGCAGTATTTT	CASSLWSSGGTDTQYF
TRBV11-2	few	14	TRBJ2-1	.	TGTGCCAGCAGCTTAGATCAGGGCTACAATGAGCAGTTCTTC	CASSLDQGYNEQFF
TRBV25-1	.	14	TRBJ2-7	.	TGTGCCAGCAGTGCTAGGCTTAGCTCCTACGAGCAGTACTTC	CASSARLSSYEQYF
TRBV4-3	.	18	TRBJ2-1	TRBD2	TGCGCCAGCAGCCAAGATGGGGTCGAGGTAGCGGGGGGCAATGAGCAGTTCTTC	CASSQDGVEVAGGNEQFF
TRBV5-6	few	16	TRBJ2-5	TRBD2	TGTGCCAGCAGCCAACCGGGACTACCCCACCAAGAGACCCAGTACTTC	CASSQPGLPHQETQYF
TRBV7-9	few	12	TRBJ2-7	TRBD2	TGTGCCAGCAGTCGGGGGGCCTACGAGCAGTACTTC	CASSRGAYEQYF
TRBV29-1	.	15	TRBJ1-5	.	TGCAGCGTTGAAGGTGGTCAGGGGTCGGATCAGCCCCAGCATTTT	CSVEGGQGSDQPQHF
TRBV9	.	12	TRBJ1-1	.	TGTGCCAGCAGCGTAGTTTCAGAGCAGGCTTTCTTT	CASSVVSEQAFF
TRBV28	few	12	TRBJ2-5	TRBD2	TGTGCCAGCGGTCTAGCGGAAGAGACCCAGTACTTC	CASGLAEETQYF
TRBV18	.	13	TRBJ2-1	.	TGTGCCAGCTCACCCTCGTCCGGCAATGAGCAGTTCTTC	CASSPSSGNEQFF
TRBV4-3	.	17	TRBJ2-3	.	TGCGCCAGCAGCCAAGAAGTTTCCGGACTGGCCACAGATACGCAGTATTTT	CASSQEVSGLATDTQYF
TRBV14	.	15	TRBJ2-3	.	TGTGCCAGCAGCCCCTCCCTAGCTGTCACAGATACGCAGTATTTT	CASSPSLAVTDTQYF
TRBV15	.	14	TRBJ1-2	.	TGTGCCACCAGAGCTGGGGGGTTAGGCTATGGCTACACCTTC	CATRAGGLGYGYTF
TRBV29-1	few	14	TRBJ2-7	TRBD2	TGCAGCGTTGAAAGCGGGGGGGCCACCTACGAGCAGTACTTC	CSVESGGATYEQYF
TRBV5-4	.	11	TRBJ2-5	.	TGTGCCAGCAGCTTGGAGGAGACCCAGTACTTC	CASSLEETQYF
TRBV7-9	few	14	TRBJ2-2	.	TGTGCCAGCATAACTGGAGGGGCCACCGGGGAGCTGTTTTTT	CASITGGATGELFF
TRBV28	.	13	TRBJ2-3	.	TGTGCCAGCACAGGGGATGTAACAGATACGCAGTATTTT	CASTGDVTDTQYF
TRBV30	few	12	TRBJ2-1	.	TGTGCCTGGAAAGCGTCAGGCAATGAGCAGTTCTTC	CAWKASGNEQFF
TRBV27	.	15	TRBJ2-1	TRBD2	TGTGCCAGCAGGGGCCTAGCGGGAGGGGACAATGAGCAGTTCTTC	CASRGLAGGDNEQFF
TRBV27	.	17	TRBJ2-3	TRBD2	TGTGCCAGCAGTCGCCCGACTGGAGCGGGGGGTACAGATACGCAGTATTTT	CASSRPTGAGGTDTQYF